This record looks at one T cell receptor (beta chain) sequence and its context. Its antigen is still unknown. Germline-derived CDR1 and CDR2 are SGHNT and YYREEE (reference sequence). The CDR3 is 13 residues long. Trimming removed 6 bases from V and 0 bases from J, with 6 bases in between. Only in-frame clones appear in the TCRdb table, and some are missing; sequencing was by immunoSEQ multiplex PCR. This sample carries 55,000 to 75,000 clones, roughly 87% of them seen once, and the ten largest clones take 1.3%. Cycle 7 day 1, cycle 4 day 1, and baseline were the timepoints at which blood was sampled. This entry comes from a study of OX40 agonist ivuxolimab in advanced cancers. In the study overall: Patient treatment consisted of intravenous ivuxolimab administration every 2 weeks at 0.01 to 10 mg/kg.

General study points: Those patients achieving a partial response at 0.1-3.0 mg/kg showed among the lowest clonal expansion. The study found that CD8+ T cells averaged more expanded clones than CD4+.

The gene calls are TRBV5-4 and TRBJ2-2; D gene ambiguous. This receptor was identified in an adult with an advanced solid tumor such as melanoma, head and neck, liver or kidney cancer. The sequenced sample was CD4+ or CD8+ T cells sorted from blood, obtained in a trial of the OX40 agonist ivuxolimab. CDR3 in DNA: TGTGCCAGCACCATACCGAACACCGGGGAGCTGTTTTTT. Its translation: CASTIPNTGELFF. Based on the CDR3 plus reference TRBV5-4 and TRBJ2-2, the full variable domain is ETGVTQSPTHLIKTRGQQVTLRCSSQSGHNTVSWYQQALGQGPQFIFQYYREEENGRGNFPPRFSGLQFPNYSSELNVNALELDDSALYLCASTIPNTGELFFGEGSRLTVL.